The clone carrying this T cell receptor (beta chain) was seen repeatedly, ten times or more. Its antigen is unknown. The authors amplified TCR beta CDR3 regions from RNA transcripts. First-round RT-PCR employed HTBI primers, with a second-round multiplex PCR after it. MiXCR, run by TCRdb on the multiplex PCR reads, gives a single entry per CDR3 protein. This sample has about 390,000 distinct CDR3 sequences; approximately 17% occur once, and the top ten carry 2.4%. This sample was taken from a study of Graves' ophthalmopathy and Graves' hyperthyroidism. Study-level findings and limits: The 13-signature model separated ophthalmopathy from stable hyperthyroidism at around 88% sensitivity and nearly 83% specificity.

The CDR3 is 13 residues long. From germline, CDR1 is SGHDN and CDR2 FVKESK. The germline V and J ends were trimmed by 0 bases and 9 bases, with 6 bases remaining between them. Isolation of PBMCs was performed using roughly 10 ml of fresh peripheral blood. This rearrangement joins TRBV14 to TRBJ1-6; D is undetermined. This sequence was found in an adult woman with stable Graves' hyperthyroidism. The sequenced sample consisted of peripheral blood. For the CDR3, the DNA is TGTGCCAGCAGCCAAGAACGGAGTTCACCCCTCCACTTT. This codes for CASSQERSSPLHF.